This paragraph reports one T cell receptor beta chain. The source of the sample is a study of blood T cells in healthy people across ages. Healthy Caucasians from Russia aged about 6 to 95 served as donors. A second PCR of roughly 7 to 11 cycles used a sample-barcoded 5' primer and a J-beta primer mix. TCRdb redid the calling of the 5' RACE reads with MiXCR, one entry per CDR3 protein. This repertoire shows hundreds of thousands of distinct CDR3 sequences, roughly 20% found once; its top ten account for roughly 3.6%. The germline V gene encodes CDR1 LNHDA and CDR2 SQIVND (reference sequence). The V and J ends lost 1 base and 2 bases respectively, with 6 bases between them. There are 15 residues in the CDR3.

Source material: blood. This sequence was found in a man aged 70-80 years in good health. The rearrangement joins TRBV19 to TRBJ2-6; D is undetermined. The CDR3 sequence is CASSIADTGANVLTF. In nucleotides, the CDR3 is TGTGCCAGTAGTATAGCAGATACTGGGGCCAACGTCCTGACTTTC.